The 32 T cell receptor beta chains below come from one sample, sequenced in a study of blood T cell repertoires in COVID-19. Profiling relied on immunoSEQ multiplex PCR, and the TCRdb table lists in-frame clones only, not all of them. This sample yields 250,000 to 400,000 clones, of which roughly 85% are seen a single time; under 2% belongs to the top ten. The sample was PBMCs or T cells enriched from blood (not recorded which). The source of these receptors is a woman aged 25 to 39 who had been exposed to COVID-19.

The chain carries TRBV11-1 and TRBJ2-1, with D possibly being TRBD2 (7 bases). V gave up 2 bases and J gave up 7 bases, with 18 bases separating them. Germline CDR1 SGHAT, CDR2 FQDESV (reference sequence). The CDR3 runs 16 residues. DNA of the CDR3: TGTGCCAGCAGCTTAATGAGGGAGGGAAGGGGGAATGAGCAGTTCTTC. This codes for CASSLMREGRGNEQFF.

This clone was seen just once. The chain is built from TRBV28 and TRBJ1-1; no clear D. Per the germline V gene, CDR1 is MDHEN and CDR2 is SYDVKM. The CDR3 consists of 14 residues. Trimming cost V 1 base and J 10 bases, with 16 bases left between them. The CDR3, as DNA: TGTGCCAGCAGTTTATCGCACACCTCGTCAGGAGCTTTCTTT. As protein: CASSLSHTSSGAFF.

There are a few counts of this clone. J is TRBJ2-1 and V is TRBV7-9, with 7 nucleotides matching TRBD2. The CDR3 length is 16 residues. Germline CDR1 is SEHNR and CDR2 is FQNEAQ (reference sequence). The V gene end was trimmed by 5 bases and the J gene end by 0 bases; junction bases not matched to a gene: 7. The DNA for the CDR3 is TGTGCCAGCAGCCAATGGGGAGGGAGCTCCTACAATGAGCAGTTCTTC. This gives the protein CASSQWGGSSYNEQFF.

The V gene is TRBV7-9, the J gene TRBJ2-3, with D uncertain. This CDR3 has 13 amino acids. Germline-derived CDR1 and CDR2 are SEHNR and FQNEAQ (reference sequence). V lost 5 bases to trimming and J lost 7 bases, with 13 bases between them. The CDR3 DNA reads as TGTGCCAGCAGCCTCCCCACCGACAATACGCAGTATTTT. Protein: CASSLPTDNTQYF.

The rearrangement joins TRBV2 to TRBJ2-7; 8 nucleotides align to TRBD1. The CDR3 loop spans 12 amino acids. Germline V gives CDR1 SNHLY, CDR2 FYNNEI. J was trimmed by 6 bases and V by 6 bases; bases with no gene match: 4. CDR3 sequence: CASSLGTGEQYF. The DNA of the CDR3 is TGTGCCAGCAGCCTGGGGACAGGCGAGCAGTACTTC.

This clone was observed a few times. CDR3 bases: TGTGCCAGCAGTGAATATCGAGGTGACACCGGGGAGCTGTTTTTT. Translating gives CASSEYRGDTGELFF. The chain employs TRBV25-1 and TRBJ2-2; D unresolved. Germline V gene data show CDR1 as MGHDK and CDR2 as SYGVNS. The germline V and J ends were trimmed by 0 bases and 3 bases, with 8 bases remaining between them. This CDR3 is built from 15 residues.

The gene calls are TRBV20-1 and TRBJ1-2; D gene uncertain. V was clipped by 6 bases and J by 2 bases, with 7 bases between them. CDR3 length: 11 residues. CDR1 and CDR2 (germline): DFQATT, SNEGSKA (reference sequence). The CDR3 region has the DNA TGCAGTGCGCCGGGGAACTATGGCTACACCTTC. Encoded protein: CSAPGNYGYTF.

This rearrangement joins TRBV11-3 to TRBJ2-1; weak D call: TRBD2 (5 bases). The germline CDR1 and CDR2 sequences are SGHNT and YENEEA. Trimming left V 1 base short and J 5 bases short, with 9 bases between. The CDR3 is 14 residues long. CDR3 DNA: TGTGCCAGCAGCTTAGTTTCCGGGAACAATGAGCAGTTCTTC. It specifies CASSLVSGNNEQFF.

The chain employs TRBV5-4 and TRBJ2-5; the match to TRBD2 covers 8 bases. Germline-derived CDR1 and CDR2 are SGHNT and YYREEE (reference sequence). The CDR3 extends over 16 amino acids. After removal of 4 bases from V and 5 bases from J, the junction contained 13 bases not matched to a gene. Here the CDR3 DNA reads TGTGCCAGCAGCCCGACAAGCGCGGGAGGAGGGGAGACCCAGTACTTC. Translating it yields CASSPTSAGGGETQYF.

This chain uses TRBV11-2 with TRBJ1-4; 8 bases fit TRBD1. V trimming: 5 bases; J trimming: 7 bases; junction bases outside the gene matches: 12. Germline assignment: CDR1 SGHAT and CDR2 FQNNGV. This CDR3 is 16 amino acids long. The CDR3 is CASSPEFQGAGEKLFF. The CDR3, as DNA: TGTGCCAGCAGCCCCGAATTTCAGGGGGCAGGTGAAAAACTGTTTTTT. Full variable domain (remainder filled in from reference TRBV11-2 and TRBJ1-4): EAGVAQSPRYKIIEKRQSVAFWCNPISGHATLYWYQQILGQGPKLLIQFQNNGVVDDSQLPKDRFSAERLKGVDSTLKIQPAKLEDSAVYLCASSPEFQGAGEKLFFGSGTQLSVL.

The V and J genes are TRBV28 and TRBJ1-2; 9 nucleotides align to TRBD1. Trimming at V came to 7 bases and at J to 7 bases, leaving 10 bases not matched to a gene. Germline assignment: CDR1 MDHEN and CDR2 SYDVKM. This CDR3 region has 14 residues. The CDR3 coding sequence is TGTGCCAGCACCCCTCCGGGACAGGGAGGTGGCTACACCTTC. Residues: CASTPPGQGGGYTF.

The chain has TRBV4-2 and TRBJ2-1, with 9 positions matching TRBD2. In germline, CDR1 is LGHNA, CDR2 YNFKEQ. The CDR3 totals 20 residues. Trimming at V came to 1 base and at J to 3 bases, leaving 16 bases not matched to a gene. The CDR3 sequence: CASSQAQPSGTVGFYNEQFF. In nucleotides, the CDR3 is TGTGCCAGCAGCCAAGCTCAGCCTAGCGGGACGGTGGGGTTCTACAATGAGCAGTTCTTC.

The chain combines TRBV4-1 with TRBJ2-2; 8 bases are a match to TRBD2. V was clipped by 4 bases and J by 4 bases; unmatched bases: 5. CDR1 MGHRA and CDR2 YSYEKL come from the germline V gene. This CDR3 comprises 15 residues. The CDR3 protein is CASSRTGGPTGELFF. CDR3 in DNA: TGCGCCAGCAGCCGGACGGGGGGGCCCACCGGGGAGCTGTTTTTT.

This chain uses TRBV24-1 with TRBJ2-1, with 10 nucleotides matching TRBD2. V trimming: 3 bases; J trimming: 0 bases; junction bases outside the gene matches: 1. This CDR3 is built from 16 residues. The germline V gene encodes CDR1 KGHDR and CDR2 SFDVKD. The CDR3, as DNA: TGTGCCACCAGTGATCCTAGCGGGAGCTCCTACAATGAGCAGTTCTTC. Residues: CATSDPSGSSYNEQFF.

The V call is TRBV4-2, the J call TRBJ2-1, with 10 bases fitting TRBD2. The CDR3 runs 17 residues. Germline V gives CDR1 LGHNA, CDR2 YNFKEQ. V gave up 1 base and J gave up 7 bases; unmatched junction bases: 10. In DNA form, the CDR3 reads TGTGCCAGCAGCCAAGCCCAGCGGGGGGGCCGTAGAAATGAGCAGTTCTTC. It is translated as CASSQAQRGGRRNEQFF.

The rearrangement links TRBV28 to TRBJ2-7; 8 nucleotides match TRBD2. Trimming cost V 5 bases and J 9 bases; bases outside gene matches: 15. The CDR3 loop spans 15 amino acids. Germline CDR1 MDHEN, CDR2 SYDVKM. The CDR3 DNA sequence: TGTGCCAGCAGTCCGATCTCAGCGGGGGACCGGGGGCAGTACTTC. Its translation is CASSPISAGDRGQYF.

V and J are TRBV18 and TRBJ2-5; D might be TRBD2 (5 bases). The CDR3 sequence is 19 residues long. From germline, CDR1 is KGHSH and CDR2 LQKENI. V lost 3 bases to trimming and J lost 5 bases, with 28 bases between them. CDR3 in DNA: TGTGCCAGCTCACCTCTCATTAGAGTTGGAGTGGGCGGCGGGGAGACCCAGTACTTC. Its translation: CASSPLIRVGVGGGETQYF.

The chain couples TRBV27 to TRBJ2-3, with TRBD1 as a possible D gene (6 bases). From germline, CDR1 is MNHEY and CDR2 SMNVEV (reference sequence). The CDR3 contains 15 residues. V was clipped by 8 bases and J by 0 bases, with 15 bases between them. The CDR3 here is CASGQSETSTDTQYF. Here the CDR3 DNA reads TGTGCCAGCGGACAGAGTGAAACTAGCACAGATACGCAGTATTTT.

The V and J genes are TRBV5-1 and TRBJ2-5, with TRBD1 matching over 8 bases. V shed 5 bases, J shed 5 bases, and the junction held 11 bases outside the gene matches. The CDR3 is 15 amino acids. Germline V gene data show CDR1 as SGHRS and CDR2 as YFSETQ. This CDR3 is CASRPFGQGAETQYF. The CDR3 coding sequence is TGCGCCAGCAGGCCCTTCGGGCAGGGGGCTGAGACCCAGTACTTC.

The CDR3 bases are TGCAGCGTTCTCAAGGGGGATGAGCAGTTCTTC. As protein: CSVLKGDEQFF. This chain joins TRBV29-1 and TRBJ2-1; D might be TRBD1 (6 bases). The CDR3 runs 11 residues. Trimming shortened V by 5 bases and J by 8 bases, and 10 bases separated the two germline ends. Per the germline V gene, CDR1 is SQVTM and CDR2 is ANQGSEA.

In DNA form, the CDR3 reads TGTGCCAGCAGAAGTCCGGGCACTGAAGCTTTCTTT. Its protein is CASRSPGTEAFF. V and J are TRBV3-1 (or the pseudogene TRBV3-2) and TRBJ1-1; D is unclear. V was clipped by 6 bases and J by 4 bases, with 9 bases between them. The CDR3 length is 12 residues. CDR1 is LGHDT, CDR2 YNNKEL, per germline (reference sequence).

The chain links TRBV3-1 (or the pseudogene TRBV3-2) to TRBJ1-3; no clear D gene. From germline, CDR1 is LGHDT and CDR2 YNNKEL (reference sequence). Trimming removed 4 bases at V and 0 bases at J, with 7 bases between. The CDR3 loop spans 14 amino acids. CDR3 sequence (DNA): TGTGCCAGCAGCCCAGGTCTCTCTGGAAACACCATATATTTT. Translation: CASSPGLSGNTIYF.

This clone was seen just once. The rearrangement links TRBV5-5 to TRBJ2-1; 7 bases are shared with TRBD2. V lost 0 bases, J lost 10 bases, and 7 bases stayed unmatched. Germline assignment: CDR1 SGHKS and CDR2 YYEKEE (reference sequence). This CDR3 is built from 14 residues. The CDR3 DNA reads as TGTGCCAGCAGCTTGGAGGTTAACGGGAGGGAGCAGTTCTTC. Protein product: CASSLEVNGREQFF.

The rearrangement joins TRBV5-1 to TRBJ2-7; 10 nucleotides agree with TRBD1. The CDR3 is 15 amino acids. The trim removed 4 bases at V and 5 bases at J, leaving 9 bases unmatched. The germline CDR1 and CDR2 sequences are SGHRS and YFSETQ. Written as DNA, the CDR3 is TGCGCCAGCAGCGCCTCGACAGGGGGCGTAAACGAGCAGTACTTC. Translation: CASSASTGGVNEQYF. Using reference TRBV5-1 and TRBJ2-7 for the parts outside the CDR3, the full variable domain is KAGVTQTPRYLIKTRGQQVTLSCSPISGHRSVSWYQQTPGQGLQFLFEYFSETQRNKGNFPGRFSGRQFSNSRSEMNVSTLELGDSALYLCASSASTGGVNEQYFGPGTRLTVT.

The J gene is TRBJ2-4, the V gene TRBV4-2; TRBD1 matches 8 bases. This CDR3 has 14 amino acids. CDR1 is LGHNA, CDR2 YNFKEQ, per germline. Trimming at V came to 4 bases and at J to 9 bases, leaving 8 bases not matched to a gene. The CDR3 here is CASSPGQADGIQYF. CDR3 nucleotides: TGTGCCAGCAGCCCGGGACAGGCGGACGGCATTCAGTACTTC.

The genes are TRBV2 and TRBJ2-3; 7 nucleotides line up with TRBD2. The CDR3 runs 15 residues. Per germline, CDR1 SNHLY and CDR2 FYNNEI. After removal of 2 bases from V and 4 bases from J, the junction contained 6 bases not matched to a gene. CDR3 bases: TGTGCCAGCAGTGAATGGGAGGGCCCCGCAGATACGCAGTATTTT. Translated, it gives CASSEWEGPADTQYF.

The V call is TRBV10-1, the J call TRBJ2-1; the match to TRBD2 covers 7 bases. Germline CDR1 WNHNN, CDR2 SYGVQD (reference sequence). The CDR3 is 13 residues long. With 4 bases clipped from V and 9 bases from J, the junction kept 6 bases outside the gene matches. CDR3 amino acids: CASSVRGDAEQFF. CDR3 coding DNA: TGCGCCAGCAGTGTCCGGGGGGACGCTGAGCAGTTCTTC.

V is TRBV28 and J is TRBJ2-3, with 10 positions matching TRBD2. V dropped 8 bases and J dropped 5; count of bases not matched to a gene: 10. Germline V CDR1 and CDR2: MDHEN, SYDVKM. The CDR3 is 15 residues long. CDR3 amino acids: CASGSSGSHEDTQYF. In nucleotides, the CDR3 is TGTGCCAGCGGGTCTAGCGGGAGTCATGAAGATACGCAGTATTTT. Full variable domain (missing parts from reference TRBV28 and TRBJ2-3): DVKVTQSSRYLVKRTGEKVFLECVQDMDHENMFWYRQDPGLGLRLIYFSYDVKMKEKGDIPEGYSVSREKKERFSLILESASTNQTSMYLCASGSSGSHEDTQYFGPGTRLTVL.

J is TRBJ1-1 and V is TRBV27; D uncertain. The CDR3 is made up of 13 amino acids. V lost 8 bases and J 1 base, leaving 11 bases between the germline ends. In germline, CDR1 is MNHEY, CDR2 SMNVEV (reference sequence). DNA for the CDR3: TGTGCCAGCCGACTAACAAGGAACACTGAAGCTTTCTTT. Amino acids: CASRLTRNTEAFF.

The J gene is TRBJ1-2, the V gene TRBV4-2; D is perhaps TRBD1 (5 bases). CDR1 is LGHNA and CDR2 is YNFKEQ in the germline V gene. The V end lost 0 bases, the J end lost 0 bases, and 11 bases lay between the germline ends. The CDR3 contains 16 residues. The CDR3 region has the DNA TGTGCCAGCAGCCAAGATCACTCGGGGGCTAACTATGGCTACACCTTC. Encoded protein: CASSQDHSGANYGYTF.

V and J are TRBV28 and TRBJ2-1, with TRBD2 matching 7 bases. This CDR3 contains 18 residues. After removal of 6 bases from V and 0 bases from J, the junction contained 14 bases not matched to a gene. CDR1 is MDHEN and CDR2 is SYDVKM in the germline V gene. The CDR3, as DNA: TGTGCCAGCAGATCCCCCGCGGGGCGGGGGAGCTCCTACAATGAGCAGTTCTTC. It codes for CASRSPAGRGSSYNEQFF.

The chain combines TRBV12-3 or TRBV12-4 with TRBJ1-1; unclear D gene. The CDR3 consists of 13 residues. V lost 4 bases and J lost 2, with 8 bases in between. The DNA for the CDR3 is TGTGCCAGCAGTTCCGGAGATAACACTGAAGCTTTCTTT. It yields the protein CASSSGDNTEAFF.